One sample yielded the 30 T cell receptor beta chains listed below, sequenced in a study of shared clonotypes between healthy human individuals. Using immunoSEQ multiplex PCR, the repertoire was profiled, and TCRdb retains in-frame clones only, with some absent. The sample has around 940,000 clones, less than 85% seen once. Sequencing was done on a sample of memory CD4+ T cells sorted from blood. Subset meaning: CD45RA-negative fraction. Receptors were obtained from a man in his late teens or twenties in good health.

The chain has TRBV7-9 and TRBJ2-1, with a tentative D call TRBD2 (5 bases). Germline lookup yields CDR1 SEHNR and CDR2 FQNEAQ (reference sequence). V lost 5 bases and J 6 bases, leaving 17 bases between the germline ends. The CDR3 loop spans 15 amino acids. In DNA, the CDR3 is TGTGCCAGCAGCGGAGGAAACGTACTAACCAATGAGCAGTTCTTC. It translates to CASSGGNVLTNEQFF.

The rearrangement joins TRBV5-6 to TRBJ2-6; a possible D gene is TRBD1 (6 bases). Germline V gene lookup returns CDR1 SGHDT and CDR2 YYEEEE. This CDR3 contains 17 residues. The ends were cut back, 4 bases at V and 4 bases at J, with 18 bases in the middle. The CDR3 DNA reads TGTGCCAGCAGCCCCCGAGGGGGTGGGGCCGGGGCCAACGTCCTGACTTTC. This codes for CASSPRGGGAGANVLTF.

V is TRBV2 and J is TRBJ2-5, with 7 bases fitting TRBD1. V trimming: 5 bases; J trimming: 4 bases; junction bases outside the gene matches: 10. Germline CDR1 is SNHLY and CDR2 is FYNNEI. The CDR3 runs to 15 residues. In nucleotides, the CDR3 is TGTGCCAGCAGTTATGACAGGGCGGGTTCAGAGACCCAGTACTTC. Translating gives CASSYDRAGSETQYF.

With respect to this clone: The sample contains more than one DNA sequence encoding this CDR3. V usage is TRBV14 and J usage is TRBJ2-2, with 8 bases fitting TRBD1. The CDR3 has 14 residues. Trimming cost V 7 bases and J 4 bases; bases outside gene matches: 5. In germline, CDR1 is SGHDN, CDR2 FVKESK. The CDR3 loop reads CASTGQGGTGELFF. CDR3 DNA sequence: TGTGCCAGCACCGGACAGGGAGGCACCGGGGAGCTGTTTTTT.

This clone was observed once. Other DNA sequences in this specimen translate into the identical CDR3. This chain joins TRBV5-6 and TRBJ1-1; D not resolved. V lost 0 bases to trimming and J lost 4 bases, with 7 bases between them. The CDR3 totals 13 residues. Germline CDR1 SGHDT, CDR2 YYEEEE. The CDR3: CASSLAPGTEAFF. Here the CDR3 DNA reads TGTGCCAGCAGCTTGGCCCCGGGCACTGAAGCTTTCTTT.

This rearrangement joins TRBV11-2 to TRBJ1-3, with D maybe TRBD1 (5 bases). In germline, CDR1 is SGHAT, CDR2 FQNNGV. V lost 3 bases and J 1 base, leaving 13 bases between the germline ends. This CDR3 region has 16 residues. CDR3 residues: CASSFQGASSGNTIYF. DNA of the CDR3: TGTGCCAGCAGCTTCCAGGGCGCCTCGTCTGGAAACACCATATATTTT.

This clone was found a few times. The V call is TRBV23-1, the J call TRBJ1-2; D ambiguous. TRBV23-1 is annotated as an ORF whose role is uncertain. The CDR3 is made up of 16 amino acids. V lost 11 bases and J lost 0, with 22 bases in between. The CDR3 DNA is TGCGCCCGGCGGCGGAGTGACCACATAGCTAACTATGGCTACACCTTC. Its protein product is CARRRSDHIANYGYTF.

The chain has TRBV6-6 and TRBJ2-7; TRBD2 agrees at 12 bases. The V segment lost 6 bases and the J segment 2 bases; nucleotides outside the gene matches: 5. This CDR3 comprises 15 residues. Germline V gives CDR1 MNHNY, CDR2 SVGAGI (reference sequence). The CDR3 bases are TGTGCCAGCAGCCCACTAGCGGGAGGCGCCTACGAGCAGTACTTC. Amino acids: CASSPLAGGAYEQYF.

The V gene is TRBV11-3, the J gene TRBJ1-4; 9 nucleotides agree with TRBD1. Germline assignment: CDR1 SGHNT and CDR2 YENEEA. CDR3 length: 19 residues. V lost 2 bases, J lost 2 bases, and 12 bases stayed unmatched. The CDR3 is CASSLFGGQGKETNEKLFF. The CDR3, as DNA: TGTGCCAGCAGCTTATTTGGGGGACAGGGTAAGGAGACTAATGAAAAACTGTTTTTT.

J is TRBJ2-1 and V is TRBV9; D ambiguous. Germline CDR1 SGDLS, CDR2 YYNGEE. Trimming took 1 base from V and 2 from J, leaving 13 bases between them. The CDR3 is 16 residues long. The CDR3 reads CASSVTNSPTYNEQFF. CDR3 bases: TGTGCCAGCAGCGTAACCAACAGTCCCACCTACAATGAGCAGTTCTTC.

Comment on this clone: Other nucleotide sequences from this sample produce the same CDR3. The chain carries TRBV5-1 and TRBJ1-1; D unclear. The V and J ends lost 0 bases and 0 bases respectively, with 3 bases between them. Germline CDR1 and CDR2: SGHRS and YFSETQ. This CDR3 has 13 residues. The CDR3 sequence: CASSLGVNTEAFF. The CDR3 DNA is TGCGCCAGCAGCTTGGGAGTGAACACTGAAGCTTTCTTT.

The rearrangement joins TRBV12-5 to TRBJ2-6; 9 nucleotides agree with TRBD1. CDR1 and CDR2 (germline): LGHNT, FRNRAP. Trimming cost V 1 base and J 0 bases; bases outside gene matches: 7. This CDR3 is 19 amino acids long. The CDR3 is CASGLASGTGFSGANVLTF. CDR3 DNA: TGTGCTAGTGGTTTGGCCTCCGGGACAGGGTTCTCTGGGGCCAACGTCCTGACTTTC. Looking up the rest from reference TRBV12-5 and TRBJ2-6 gives the full variable domain: DARVTQTPRHKVTEMGQEVTMRCQPILGHNTVFWYRQTMMQGLELLAYFRNRAPLDDSGMPKDRFSAEMPDATLATLKIQPSEPRDSAVYFCASGLASGTGFSGANVLTFGAGSRLTVL.

The chain employs TRBV5-6 and TRBJ2-1; 7 bases agree with TRBD2. This CDR3 has 16 residues. CDR1 is SGHDT, CDR2 YYEEEE, per germline. V trimming: 0 bases; J trimming: 7 bases; junction bases outside the gene matches: 10. The CDR3 sequence: CASSLEGAGLVNEQFF. CDR3 DNA sequence: TGTGCCAGCAGCTTGGAGGGAGCGGGATTGGTTAATGAGCAGTTCTTC.

The CDR3 region has the DNA TGTGCCAGCCCTCCGGGCCTTGACGACACTGAAGCTTTCTTT. Translating it yields CASPPGLDDTEAFF. V gene TRBV21-1 combines with J gene TRBJ1-1. TRBV21-1 is classified as a pseudogene. This CDR3 region has 14 residues.

V is TRBV7-2 and J is TRBJ1-5; D perhaps matches TRBD1 (5 bases). Germline loops: CDR1 SGHTA, CDR2 FQGNSA. The CDR3 covers 17 residues. Trimming left V 5 bases short and J 1 base short, with 18 bases between. CDR3 protein: CASSPQGSSKSNQPQHF. The CDR3 region has the DNA TGTGCCAGCAGCCCCCAGGGCAGCAGTAAGAGCAATCAGCCCCAGCATTTT.

The chain recombines TRBV5-8 with TRBJ2-3, with D uncertain. Trimming took off 0 bases at V and 0 bases at J, with 11 bases between the two ends. This CDR3 has 16 residues. Germline loops: CDR1 SGHTS, CDR2 YDEGEE. CDR3 sequence (DNA): TGTGCCAGCAGCTTGGTATACGGTCAGAGCACAGATACGCAGTATTTT. It encodes CASSLVYGQSTDTQYF.

This chain links TRBV11-2 with TRBJ2-2; unclear D gene. CDR1 is SGHAT, CDR2 FQNNGV, per germline. V was trimmed by 3 bases and J by 2 bases, leaving 7 bases between them. The CDR3 runs 14 residues. The CDR3 coding sequence is TGTGCCAGCAGCTTCCCGTTAAACACCGGGGAGCTGTTTTTT. Translation gives CASSFPLNTGELFF.

The gene calls are TRBV7-2 and TRBJ1-5; weak D call: TRBD1 (5 bases). The CDR3 spans 16 residues. Trimming removed 1 base at V and 1 base at J, with 11 bases between. Germline V lookup: CDR1 SGHTA, CDR2 FQGNSA. The CDR3 coding sequence is TGTGCCAGCAGCTTAGTAGGAGGGACGAGCAATCAGCCCCAGCATTTT. It codes for CASSLVGGTSNQPQHF.

This sequence joins TRBV6-1 and TRBJ1-1, with 12 bases that match TRBD1. Germline assignment: CDR1 MNHNS and CDR2 SASEGT. Trimming at V came to 1 base and at J to 12 bases, leaving 9 bases not matched to a gene. CDR3 length: 15 amino acids. The DNA of the CDR3 is TGTGCCAGCAGTGAAGGGAGGGACAGGGGGCGTCAAACTTTCTTT. Residues: CASSEGRDRGRQTFF.

The chain joins TRBV18 to TRBJ2-3, with 9 bases identical to TRBD2. Per the germline V gene, CDR1 is KGHSH and CDR2 is LQKENI. After removal of 1 base from V and 4 bases from J, the junction contained 3 bases not matched to a gene. This CDR3 has 15 residues. The chain's CDR3 is CASSPLAGVPDTQYF. In DNA form, the CDR3 reads TGTGCCAGCTCACCACTAGCGGGAGTACCAGATACGCAGTATTTT.

V is TRBV5-1 and J is TRBJ2-1; TRBD1 matches at 8 bases. The length of the CDR3 is 16 residues. V dropped 2 bases and J dropped 14; count of bases not matched to a gene: 18. Germline CDR1 and CDR2: SGHRS and YFSETQ. The CDR3 coding sequence is TGCGCCAGCAGCTTAGCCGGGACAGGAAAAGCCAACGGGGAGTTCTTC. Translated: CASSLAGTGKANGEFF. The full variable domain, with the rest looked up from reference TRBV5-1 and TRBJ2-1, is KAGVTQTPRYLIKTRGQQVTLSCSPISGHRSVSWYQQTPGQGLQFLFEYFSETQRNKGNFPGRFSGRQFSNSRSEMNVSTLELGDSALYLCASSLAGTGKANGEFFGPGTRLTVL.

The genes are TRBV5-1 and TRBJ2-5; D unclear. Per germline, CDR1 SGHRS and CDR2 YFSETQ. V dropped 2 bases and J dropped 3 bases, with 8 bases sitting between them. This CDR3 contains 13 residues. The CDR3 coding sequence is TGCGCCAGCAGCTTAAGCCTCAAAGAGACCCAGTACTTC. This codes for CASSLSLKETQYF.

The V and J genes are TRBV5-1 and TRBJ2-1; TRBD1 is a possible D gene (6 bases). Germline CDR1 is SGHRS and CDR2 is YFSETQ. This CDR3 is 16 amino acids long. Trimming removed 1 base at V and 13 bases at J, with 24 bases between. The CDR3 DNA follows: TGCGCCAGCAGCTTGTTTGACTTAAACACAGGGTCGTTCCAGTTCTTC. This gives the protein CASSLFDLNTGSFQFF. The full variable domain, in which reference TRBV5-1 and TRBJ2-1 provide the parts outside the CDR3, is KAGVTQTPRYLIKTRGQQVTLSCSPISGHRSVSWYQQTPGQGLQFLFEYFSETQRNKGNFPGRFSGRQFSNSRSEMNVSTLELGDSALYLCASSLFDLNTGSFQFFGPGTRLTVL.

The gene calls are TRBV19 and TRBJ1-2; possible D gene TRBD1, 5 bases. V gave up 4 bases and J gave up 3 bases, with 15 bases separating them. The CDR3 is made up of 15 amino acids. CDR1 LNHDA and CDR2 SQIVND come from the germline V gene (reference sequence). As DNA, the CDR3 is TGTGCCAGTAGTACGACCCCGACAGTGCACTATGGCTACACCTTC. This sequence encodes CASSTTPTVHYGYTF.

The V gene is TRBV4-2, the J gene TRBJ2-5; 13 bases align to TRBD2. This CDR3 region has 16 residues. CDR1 and CDR2 from the germline V gene are LGHNA and YNFKEQ. V was clipped by 8 bases and J by 5 bases; unmatched bases: 11. The CDR3 reads CASGGGLAGSGETQYF. In nucleotides, the CDR3 is TGTGCCAGCGGAGGGGGACTAGCGGGGTCCGGGGAGACCCAGTACTTC.

The gene calls are TRBV29-1 and TRBJ1-2; TRBD1 might be the D (5 bases). The ends were cut back, 4 bases at V and 8 bases at J, with 23 bases in the middle. Germline assignment: CDR1 SQVTM and CDR2 ANQGSEA. The CDR3 loop spans 15 amino acids. The CDR3 loop reads CSVAGMGREKVGYTF. The DNA for the CDR3 is TGCAGCGTTGCGGGTATGGGCAGGGAGAAGGTGGGCTACACCTTC.

This chain links TRBV7-9 with TRBJ2-3; 8 nucleotides agree with TRBD2. Germline-derived CDR1 and CDR2 are SEHNR and FQNEAQ (reference sequence). The CDR3 spans 16 residues. V was clipped by 5 bases and J by 2 bases; unmatched bases: 9. In nucleotides, the CDR3 is TGTGCCAGCAGCCCGGGGGGTAGCGGGATCACAGATACGCAGTATTTT. Amino acids: CASSPGGSGITDTQYF.

V gene TRBV30 combines with J gene TRBJ1-1; TRBD1 might be the D (6 bases). Looked up from germline, CDR1 is GTSNPN and CDR2 is SVGIG (reference sequence). The CDR3 length is 14 residues. The V end was cut by 7 bases, the J end by 3 bases, with 18 bases between. CDR3 amino acids: CALGTPGTYTEAFF. The DNA for the CDR3 is TGTGCCTTAGGGACACCGGGGACTTACACTGAAGCTTTCTTT.

The V call is TRBV5-1, the J call TRBJ2-7, with D uncertain. Germline-derived CDR1 and CDR2 are SGHRS and YFSETQ. Trimming left V 4 bases short and J 3 bases short, with 14 bases between. The CDR3 consists of 14 residues. CDR3 in amino acids: CASSPLDGIYEQYF. The CDR3 DNA reads as TGCGCCAGCAGCCCCCTGGACGGAATCTACGAGCAGTACTTC.

The CDR3 nucleotides read TGTGCCAGCAGGGCCGGCGTGGGGCCCGGGTATGGCTACACCTTC. Amino acid sequence: CASRAGVGPGYGYTF. This chain links TRBV6-5 with TRBJ1-2, with D perhaps TRBD1 (5 bases). The CDR3 extends over 15 amino acids. Germline CDR1 and CDR2: MNHEY and SVGAGI. V shed 6 bases and J shed 5 bases, with 19 bases lying between them.